Listed below are T cell receptor beta chains from one sample, sequenced in a study of T cell changes during pregnancy in multiple sclerosis. Only in-frame clones appear in the TCRdb table, and some are missing; sequencing was by immunoSEQ multiplex PCR. The sample shows 50,000 to 65,000 clones, approximately 90% of them seen only once. The source was peripheral blood, collected in the first trimester of pregnancy. These receptors came from a female donor in good health, enrolled as a control in a pregnancy study. CDR3s include the opening cysteine and the closing phenylalanine or tryptophan. The D gene is left open where the match is weak. Expanded clones are given a class, and other clones once, few, many or no size at all.

d_call: NA; clone_size: NA; v_call: TRBV11-3; j_call: TRBJ2-2; cdr3_aa: CASSPSRWNDTGELFF; cdr3_nt: TGTGCCAGCAGCCCGTCTAGGTGGAATGACACCGGGGAGCTGTTTTTT
d_call: TRBD1; clone_size: NA; v_call: TRBV4-2; j_call: TRBJ1-5; cdr3_aa: CASSQNTQGVQPQHF; cdr3_nt: TGTGCCAGCAGCCAGAACACGCAGGGGGTTCAGCCCCAGCATTTT
d_call: NA; clone_size: NA; v_call: TRBV11-2; j_call: TRBJ1-2; cdr3_aa: CASSLGTTNYGYTF; cdr3_nt: TGTGCCAGCAGCTTAGGGACAACTAACTATGGCTACACCTTC
d_call: NA; clone_size: NA; v_call: TRBV28; j_call: TRBJ1-5; cdr3_aa: CASSLWGGNQPQHF; cdr3_nt: TGTGCCAGCAGTTTATGGGGAGGCAATCAGCCCCAGCATTTT
d_call: TRBD2; clone_size: once; v_call: TRBV14; j_call: TRBJ2-1; cdr3_aa: CASSQATSGIYNEQFF; cdr3_nt: TGTGCCAGCAGCCAAGCGACTAGCGGCATCTACAATGAGCAGTTCTTC
d_call: NA; clone_size: NA; v_call: TRBV11-3; j_call: TRBJ2-5; cdr3_aa: CASSPSTSPSLETQYF; cdr3_nt: TGTGCCAGCAGCCCCTCTACTAGCCCGTCCCTAGAGACCCAGTACTTC
d_call: NA; clone_size: NA; v_call: TRBV7-9; j_call: TRBJ1-4; cdr3_aa: CASSLAPGGVSEKLFF; cdr3_nt: TGTGCCAGCAGCTTAGCCCCCGGGGGAGTAAGTGAAAAACTGTTTTTT
d_call: NA; clone_size: once; v_call: TRBV28; j_call: TRBJ2-2; cdr3_aa: CASSLVRYTGELFF; cdr3_nt: TGTGCCAGCAGTTTGGTGAGATACACCGGGGAGCTGTTTTTT
d_call: NA; clone_size: NA; v_call: TRBV5-1; j_call: TRBJ1-4; cdr3_aa: CASSGSQVSPATNEKLFF; cdr3_nt: TGCGCCAGCAGCGGGAGCCAGGTGTCGCCTGCAACTAATGAAAAACTGTTTTTT
d_call: TRBD1; clone_size: NA; v_call: TRBV19; j_call: TRBJ1-1; cdr3_aa: CASSIEAGGNTEAFF; cdr3_nt: TGTGCCAGTAGTATAGAGGCAGGGGGGAACACTGAAGCTTTCTTT
d_call: TRBD2; clone_size: NA; v_call: TRBV14; j_call: TRBJ2-4; cdr3_aa: CASSQDRLAGGLENIQYF; cdr3_nt: TGTGCCAGCAGCCAAGATCGCCTAGCGGGGGGGCTGGAGAACATTCAGTACTTC
d_call: NA; clone_size: NA; v_call: TRBV28; j_call: TRBJ2-7; cdr3_aa: CASSSALGVSYEQYF; cdr3_nt: TGTGCCAGCAGTTCCGCCCTTGGAGTCTCCTACGAGCAGTACTTC
d_call: NA; clone_size: NA; v_call: TRBV20-1; j_call: TRBJ2-7; cdr3_aa: CSASAAYEQYF; cdr3_nt: TGCAGTGCTAGTGCGGCCTACGAGCAGTACTTC
d_call: NA; clone_size: NA; v_call: TRBV5-4; j_call: TRBJ1-3; cdr3_aa: CASSLDSSGNTIYF; cdr3_nt: TGTGCCAGCAGCTTGGACAGCTCTGGAAACACCATATATTTT
d_call: NA; clone_size: NA; v_call: TRBV2; j_call: TRBJ1-4; cdr3_aa: CASQRGMDEKLFF; cdr3_nt: TGTGCCAGCCAAAGGGGGATGGACGAAAAACTGTTTTTT
d_call: NA; clone_size: NA; v_call: TRBV10-3; j_call: TRBJ1-2; cdr3_aa: CATLRDTHGYTF; cdr3_nt: TGTGCCACCCTCCGGGACACGCATGGCTACACCTTC
d_call: TRBD2; clone_size: NA; v_call: TRBV27; j_call: TRBJ2-3; cdr3_aa: CASSSRLAGTDTQYF; cdr3_nt: TGTGCCAGCAGTTCCAGACTAGCGGGCACAGATACGCAGTATTTT